The clone carrying this T cell receptor beta chain was counted only a few times. As yet, its antigen is unknown. TCRdb re-called the 5' RACE reads with MiXCR, one entry per CDR3 protein. This sample has about 340,000 distinct CDR3 sequences, with 7.5% to 9% found just once. This sample was included in a study of CD8 T cells in ankylosing spondylitis. Study conclusions and caveats: About 8 highly homologous variants made up a TCR beta motif, and this motif appeared characteristic of ankylosing spondylitis blood.

Sequencing was performed on blood, either unsorted or a sorted T cell fraction (not recorded which). This receptor was identified in a male donor with ankylosing spondylitis.

As DNA, the CDR3 is TGCAGTGCTCGATACGGACAGGGGGCAGGGGAGCAGTACTTC. It translates to CSARYGQGAGEQYF. This rearrangement joins TRBV20-1 to TRBJ2-7; 11 nucleotides align to TRBD1. The CDR3 has 14 residues. V lost 5 bases, J lost 7 bases, and 10 bases stayed unmatched. CDR1 is DFQATT, CDR2 SNEGSKA, per germline (reference sequence).